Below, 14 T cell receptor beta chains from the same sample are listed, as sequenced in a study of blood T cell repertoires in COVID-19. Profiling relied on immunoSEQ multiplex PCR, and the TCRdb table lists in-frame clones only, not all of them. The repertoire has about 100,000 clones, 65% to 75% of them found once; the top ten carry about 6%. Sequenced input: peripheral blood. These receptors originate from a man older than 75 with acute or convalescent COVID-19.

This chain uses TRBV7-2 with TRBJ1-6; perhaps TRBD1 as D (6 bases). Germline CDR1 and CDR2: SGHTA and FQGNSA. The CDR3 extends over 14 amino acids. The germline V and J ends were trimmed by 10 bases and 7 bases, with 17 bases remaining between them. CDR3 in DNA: TGTGCCACCGCACAGGGAACCGGAAATTCACCCCTCCACTTT. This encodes CATAQGTGNSPLHF. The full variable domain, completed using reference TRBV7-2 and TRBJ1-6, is GAGVSQSPSNKVTEKGKDVELRCDPISGHTALYWYRQSLGQGLEFLIYFQGNSAPDKSGLPSDRFSAERTGGSVSTLTIQRTQQEDSAVYLCATAQGTGNSPLHFGNGTRLTVT.

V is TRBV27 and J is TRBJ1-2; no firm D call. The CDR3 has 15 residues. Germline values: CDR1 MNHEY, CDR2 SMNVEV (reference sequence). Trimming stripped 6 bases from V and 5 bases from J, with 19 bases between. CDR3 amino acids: CASSRAAGLYYGYTF. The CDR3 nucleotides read TGTGCCAGCAGCCGCGCCGCAGGCCTGTATTATGGCTACACCTTC.

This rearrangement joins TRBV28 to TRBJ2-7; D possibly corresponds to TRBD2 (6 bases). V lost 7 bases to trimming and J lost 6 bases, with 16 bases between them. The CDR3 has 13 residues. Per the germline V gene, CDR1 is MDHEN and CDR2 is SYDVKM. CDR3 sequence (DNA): TGTGCCAGCACCGTCGGGAGTCGTCGCGAGCAGTACTTC. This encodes CASTVGSRREQYF.

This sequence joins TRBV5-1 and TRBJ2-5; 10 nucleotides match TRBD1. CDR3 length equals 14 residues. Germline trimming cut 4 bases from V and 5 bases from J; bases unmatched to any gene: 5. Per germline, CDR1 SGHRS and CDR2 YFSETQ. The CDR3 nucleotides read TGCGCCAGCAGCGTGGACAGGGGGGACGAGACCCAGTACTTC. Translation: CASSVDRGDETQYF.

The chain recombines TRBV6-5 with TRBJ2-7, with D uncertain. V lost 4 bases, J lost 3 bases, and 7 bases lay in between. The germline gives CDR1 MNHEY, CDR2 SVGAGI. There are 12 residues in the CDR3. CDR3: CASSSNSYEQYF. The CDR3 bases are TGTGCCAGCAGTTCTAACAGCTACGAGCAGTACTTC.

In nucleotides, the CDR3 is TGTGCCAGCAGTAAGGACAGGGACTATGGCTACACCTTC. This gives the protein CASSKDRDYGYTF. The chain couples TRBV6-5 to TRBJ1-2, with 8 nucleotides matching TRBD1. Trimming cost V 5 bases and J 3 bases; bases outside gene matches: 2. Germline CDR1 MNHEY, CDR2 SVGAGI. This CDR3 region has 13 residues.

CDR3 loop: CASSRDYSYEQYF. The CDR3 nucleotides read TGTGCCAGCAGTCGGGACTACTCCTACGAGCAGTACTTC. The V call is TRBV12-3 or TRBV12-4, the J call TRBJ2-7, with 7 bases aligning to TRBD2. The CDR3 contains 13 residues. V lost 5 bases and J lost 0; bases outside the gene matches: 1.

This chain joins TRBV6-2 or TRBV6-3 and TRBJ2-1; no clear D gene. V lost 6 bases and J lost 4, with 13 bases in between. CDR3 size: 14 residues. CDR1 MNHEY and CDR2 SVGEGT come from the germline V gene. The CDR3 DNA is TGTGCCAGCAGCCTCTCCGACTTGTACAATGAGCAGTTCTTC. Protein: CASSLSDLYNEQFF.

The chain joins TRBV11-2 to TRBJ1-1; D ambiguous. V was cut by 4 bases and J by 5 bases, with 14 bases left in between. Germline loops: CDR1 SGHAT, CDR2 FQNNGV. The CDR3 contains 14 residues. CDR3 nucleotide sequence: TGTGCCAGCAGCTCAATCCCCGGGTGGACTGAAGCTTTCTTT. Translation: CASSSIPGWTEAFF.

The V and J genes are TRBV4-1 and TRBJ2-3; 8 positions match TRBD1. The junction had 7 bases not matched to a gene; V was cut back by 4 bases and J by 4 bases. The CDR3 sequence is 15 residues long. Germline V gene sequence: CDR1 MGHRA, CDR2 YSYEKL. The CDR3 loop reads CASSLDRGVADTQYF. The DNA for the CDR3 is TGCGCCAGCAGCCTCGACAGGGGTGTCGCAGATACGCAGTATTTT.

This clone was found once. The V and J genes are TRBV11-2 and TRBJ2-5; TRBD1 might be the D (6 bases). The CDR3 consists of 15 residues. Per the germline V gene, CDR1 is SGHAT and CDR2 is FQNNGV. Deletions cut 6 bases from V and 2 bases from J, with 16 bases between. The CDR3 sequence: CASRRQEAAQETQYF. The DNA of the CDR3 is TGTGCCAGCAGACGACAGGAGGCCGCTCAAGAGACCCAGTACTTC. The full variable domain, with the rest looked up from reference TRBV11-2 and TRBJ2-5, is EAGVAQSPRYKIIEKRQSVAFWCNPISGHATLYWYQQILGQGPKLLIQFQNNGVVDDSQLPKDRFSAERLKGVDSTLKIQPAKLEDSAVYLCASRRQEAAQETQYFGPGTRLLVL.

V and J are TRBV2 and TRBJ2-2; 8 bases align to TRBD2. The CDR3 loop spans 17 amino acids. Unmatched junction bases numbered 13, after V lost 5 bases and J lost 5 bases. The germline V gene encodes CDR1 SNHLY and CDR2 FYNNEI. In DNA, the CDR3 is TGTGCCAGCAGTATGAGTACGGGAGGGTTCGGTACCGGGGAGCTGTTTTTT. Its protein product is CASSMSTGGFGTGELFF.

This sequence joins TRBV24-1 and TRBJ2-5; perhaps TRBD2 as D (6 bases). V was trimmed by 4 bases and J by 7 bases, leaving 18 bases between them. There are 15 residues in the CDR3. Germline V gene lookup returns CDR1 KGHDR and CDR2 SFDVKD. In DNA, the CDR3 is TGTGCCACCAGTGACTCAGCGGGTTTCGAGGGGACCCAGTACTTC. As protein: CATSDSAGFEGTQYF.

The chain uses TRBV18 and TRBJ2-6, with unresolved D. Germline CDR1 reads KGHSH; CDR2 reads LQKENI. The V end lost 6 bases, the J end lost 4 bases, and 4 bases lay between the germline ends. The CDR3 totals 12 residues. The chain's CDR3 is CASSGGANVLTF. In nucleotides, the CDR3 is TGTGCCAGCTCCGGGGGGGCCAACGTCCTGACTTTC. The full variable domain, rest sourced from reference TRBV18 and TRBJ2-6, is NAGVMQNPRHLVRRRGQEARLRCSPMKGHSHVYWYRQLPEEGLKFMVYLQKENIIDESGMPKERFSAEFPKEGPSILRIQQVVRGDSAAYFCASSGGANVLTFGAGSRLTVL.